Each of the 26 T cell receptor beta chains below was sequenced from the same sample in a study of cytomegalovirus exposure and HLA in healthy donors. PCR involved 60 Vbeta and 13 Jbeta primers. The method was immunoSEQ multiplex PCR; TCRdb's version includes in-frame clones alone and lacks a portion of them. The sample lists over 150,000 clones, around 74% seen once, with roughly 1.5% in the top ten. The sample taken for sequencing was PBMCs. The receptors come from a girl between 10 and 17 years old in good health and CMV-seropositive.

This clone was seen a few times. This rearrangement joins TRBV19 to TRBJ2-3, with 8 positions matching TRBD1. Germline V gene sequence: CDR1 LNHDA, CDR2 SQIVND (reference sequence). V lost 6 bases, J lost 2 bases, and 10 bases stayed unmatched. CDR3 size: 16 residues. This chain's CDR3 is CASSPTGQVDTDTQYF. The DNA for the CDR3 is TGTGCCAGTAGCCCAACGGGACAGGTGGACACAGATACGCAGTATTTT.

The chain joins TRBV5-1 to TRBJ2-7; TRBD1 agrees at 9 bases. Germline trimming cut 0 bases from V and 2 bases from J; bases unmatched to any gene: 9. CDR3 length equals 17 residues. The germline V gene encodes CDR1 SGHRS and CDR2 YFSETQ. The CDR3 here is CASSLANPGQGPYEQYF. The CDR3 coding sequence is TGCGCCAGCAGCTTGGCTAACCCGGGACAGGGCCCCTACGAGCAGTACTTC.

This rearrangement joins TRBV5-1 to TRBJ2-7; 7 bases are a match to TRBD1. This CDR3 region has 13 residues. CDR1 is SGHRS and CDR2 is YFSETQ in the germline V gene. The V gene end was trimmed by 4 bases and the J gene end by 3 bases; junction bases not matched to a gene: 4. For the CDR3, the DNA is TGCGCCAGCAGCGAAAGACAGGGCTACGAGCAGTACTTC. Its protein is CASSERQGYEQYF.

V usage is TRBV21-1 and J usage is TRBJ2-1; TRBD1 is the table's D call and was not checked against the DNA. TRBV21-1 is recorded as a pseudogene. This CDR3 is built from 17 residues. The CDR3, as DNA: TGTGCCAGCAGCAAAGCCCCGACAGGGAGCTCCTACAATGAGCAGTTCTTC. Amino acids: CASSKAPTGSSYNEQFF.

The chain joins TRBV6-1 to TRBJ2-7, with 11 bases fitting TRBD2. The CDR3 runs to 14 residues. V was clipped by 8 bases and J by 7 bases; unmatched bases: 10. Germline CDR1 and CDR2: MNHNS and SASEGT. Written as DNA, the CDR3 is TGTGCCAGCCGCAGTAGCGGGGGGGCAGGTGAGCAGTACTTC. It codes for CASRSSGGAGEQYF.

The chain links TRBV4-3 to TRBJ1-2, with 7 nucleotides matching TRBD1. V lost 0 bases, J lost 4 bases, and 2 bases stayed unmatched. The length of the CDR3 is 14 residues. Per germline, CDR1 LGHNA and CDR2 YSLEER. The CDR3 region is CASSQDRDSYGYTF. The CDR3 nucleotides read TGCGCCAGCAGCCAAGATAGGGACAGCTATGGCTACACCTTC.

CDR3 sequence: CASSVGRGGWDTEAFF. DNA for the CDR3: TGTGCCAGCAGCGTAGGGAGGGGAGGGTGGGACACTGAAGCTTTCTTT. The J gene is TRBJ1-1, the V gene TRBV9; possibly TRBD1 for D (5 bases). Trimming shortened V by 0 bases and J by 3 bases, and 15 bases separated the two germline ends. The CDR3 has 16 residues. Per the germline V gene, CDR1 is SGDLS and CDR2 is YYNGEE.

This clone occurred a few times. The chain employs TRBV30 and TRBJ1-4, with D maybe TRBD1 (5 bases). In germline, CDR1 is GTSNPN, CDR2 SVGIG (reference sequence). The V gene lost 5 bases and the J gene lost 8 bases, with 15 bases spanning the gap. The CDR3 is 13 amino acids. CDR3 nucleotides: TGTGCCTGGTCCGGGACTCAGCAGGAAAAACTGTTTTTT. It specifies CAWSGTQQEKLFF.

The chain links TRBV7-7 to TRBJ1-1; D not certain. V was clipped by 2 bases and J by 1 base, with 5 bases between them. Looked up from germline, CDR1 is SSHAT and CDR2 is FNYEAQ (reference sequence). The CDR3 spans 13 residues. Here the CDR3 DNA reads TGTGCCAGCAGCTTATTACAGAACACTGAAGCTTTCTTT. The encoded protein is CASSLLQNTEAFF.

V usage is TRBV9 and J usage is TRBJ1-2; no definite D call. The CDR3 sequence is 16 residues long. Trimming shortened V by 3 bases and J by 1 base, and 16 bases separated the two germline ends. The germline V gene encodes CDR1 SGDLS and CDR2 YYNGEE. CDR3 sequence: CASSDSKGAINYGYTF. CDR3 nucleotides: TGTGCCAGCAGCGACTCGAAGGGAGCGATTAACTATGGCTACACCTTC.

This clone was counted once. The chain recombines TRBV5-4 with TRBJ2-2, with TRBD2 matching over 11 bases. V was pared by 3 bases and J by 7 bases, with 5 bases of the junction left unmatched. Germline assignment: CDR1 SGHNT and CDR2 YYREEE (reference sequence). This CDR3 has 15 amino acids. CDR3 amino acids: CASSSLAGVNGELFF. Written as DNA, the CDR3 is TGTGCCAGCAGCTCACTAGCGGGGGTTAACGGGGAGCTGTTTTTT.

The rearrangement uses TRBV5-1 and TRBJ1-2; D remains unclear. Trimming shortened V by 4 bases and J by 7 bases, and 17 bases separated the two germline ends. In germline, CDR1 is SGHRS, CDR2 YFSETQ. The CDR3 covers 14 residues. The CDR3 region has the DNA TGCGCCAGCAGCCCCCGGGAGGCACATGGTGGCTACACCTTC. Its protein product is CASSPREAHGGYTF.

The chain has TRBV5-1 and TRBJ1-1, with TRBD1 matching 11 bases. V shed 4 bases, J shed 7 bases, and the junction held 6 bases outside the gene matches. The CDR3 spans 14 residues. Germline CDR1 SGHRS, CDR2 YFSETQ. CDR3 bases: TGCGCCAGCAGCAGGGGACAGGGGGAAGGTGAAGCTTTCTTT. Translation: CASSRGQGEGEAFF.

The J gene is TRBJ1-2, the V gene TRBV5-5, with 10 bases identical to TRBD1. Germline loops: CDR1 SGHKS, CDR2 YYEKEE (reference sequence). Trimming at V came to 4 bases and at J to 3 bases, leaving 6 bases not matched to a gene. The CDR3 has 15 residues. CDR3 DNA sequence: TGTGCCAGCAGCCCAACGACAGGGGGCCACTATGGCTACACCTTC. This codes for CASSPTTGGHYGYTF.

The rearrangement joins TRBV4-1 to TRBJ1-3; 7 nucleotides agree with TRBD1. Germline CDR1 is MGHRA and CDR2 is YSYEKL. CDR3 length equals 17 residues. The V and J ends lost 1 base and 2 bases, in that order; junction bases with no gene match: 8. This CDR3 reads CASSQGQGGLAGNTIYF. In nucleotides, the CDR3 is TGCGCCAGCAGCCAAGGGCAGGGGGGTTTAGCTGGAAACACCATATATTTT.

The rearrangement uses TRBV10-3 and TRBJ2-5, with TRBD2 matching 12 bases. Germline CDR1 and CDR2: ENHRY and SYGVKD. The CDR3 is 16 residues long. V gave up 6 bases and J gave up 4 bases; unmatched junction bases: 9. CDR3 in amino acids: CAIRPASGGELETQYF. CDR3 in DNA: TGTGCCATCAGGCCTGCTAGCGGGGGGGAACTAGAGACCCAGTACTTC.

J is TRBJ2-6 and V is TRBV4-3; D perhaps matches TRBD1 (5 bases). There are 17 residues in the CDR3. Germline CDR1 LGHNA, CDR2 YSLEER. The ends were cut back, 1 base at V and 0 bases at J, with 10 bases in the middle. This chain's CDR3 is CASSQASRASGANVLTF. The CDR3 DNA is TGCGCCAGCAGCCAAGCCTCCAGGGCCTCTGGGGCCAACGTCCTGACTTTC.

This chain links TRBV4-2 with TRBJ1-5; tentative D call: TRBD1 (5 bases). Deletions cut 5 bases from V and 1 base from J, with 12 bases between. The length of the CDR3 is 15 residues. Looked up from germline, CDR1 is LGHNA and CDR2 is YNFKEQ. For the CDR3, the DNA is TGTGCCAGCAGCGAAACGGGGGGGAGCAATCAGCCCCAGCATTTT. Residues: CASSETGGSNQPQHF.

The genes are TRBV6-5 and TRBJ1-4, with TRBD1 identical over 7 bases. The length of the CDR3 is 16 residues. J gave up 5 bases and V 4 bases, and 10 bases lay outside the gene matches. Germline V gene lookup returns CDR1 MNHEY and CDR2 SVGAGI. For the CDR3, the DNA is TGTGCCAGCAGTTCCAAGCCACAGGGGAGGAATGAAAAACTGTTTTTT. Its protein is CASSSKPQGRNEKLFF.

This clone was counted once. This chain connects TRBV7-2 to TRBJ2-1, with D possibly TRBD1 on 6 matching bases. CDR1 SGHTA and CDR2 FQGNSA come from the germline V gene. V was pared by 9 bases and J by 2 bases, with 14 bases between. This CDR3 is built from 14 residues. The CDR3 spells CASKGQTTYNEQFF. CDR3 nucleotide sequence: TGTGCCAGTAAAGGACAGACCACCTACAATGAGCAGTTCTTC.

This clone turned up a few times. The rearrangement links TRBV4-2 to TRBJ2-7; TRBD1 is a possible D gene (6 bases). Trimming stripped 0 bases from V and 5 bases from J, with 14 bases between. The CDR3 sequence is 15 residues long. Germline assignment: CDR1 LGHNA and CDR2 YNFKEQ. The CDR3 protein is CASSQDRAGANEQYF. The CDR3 DNA is TGTGCCAGCAGCCAAGATAGGGCAGGGGCGAACGAGCAGTACTTC.

For the CDR3, the DNA is TGCAGCGTTGAGCACGGGAGGTACGAGCAGTACTTC. Protein sequence: CSVEHGRYEQYF. This chain connects TRBV29-1 to TRBJ2-7; 7 nucleotides agree with TRBD2. V gave up 3 bases and J gave up 4 bases; unmatched junction bases: 3. This CDR3 region has 12 residues. Germline-derived CDR1 and CDR2 are SQVTM and ANQGSEA.

This clone was observed a few times. The genes are TRBV5-1 and TRBJ1-4; 8 bases are shared with TRBD1. CDR1 is SGHRS, CDR2 YFSETQ, per germline. This CDR3 contains 19 residues. V was clipped by 4 bases and J by 0 bases; unmatched bases: 14. CDR3: CASSPTGGHLRATNEKLFF. DNA of the CDR3: TGCGCCAGCAGCCCCACAGGGGGGCATCTGCGGGCAACTAATGAAAAACTGTTTTTT.

CDR3 residues: CASSPGLAGGSAKNIQYF. CDR3 DNA sequence: TGCGCCAGCAGCCCGGGGCTAGCGGGGGGGTCGGCCAAAAACATTCAGTACTTC. This rearrangement joins TRBV4-1 to TRBJ2-4, with TRBD2 matching 12 bases. The CDR3 is 18 amino acids. Germline assignment: CDR1 MGHRA and CDR2 YSYEKL. V was pared by 4 bases and J by 1 base, with 8 bases of the junction left unmatched.

In its sample, this clone was seen a few times. V gene TRBV5-1 combines with J gene TRBJ2-7, with TRBD1 matching 7 bases. The CDR3 runs to 14 residues. The V gene end was trimmed by 4 bases and the J gene end by 0 bases; junction bases not matched to a gene: 4. Germline loops: CDR1 SGHRS, CDR2 YFSETQ. CDR3 DNA: TGCGCCAGCAGCACAGGACAGGACTCCTACGAGCAGTACTTC. Encoded protein: CASSTGQDSYEQYF.

This sequence joins TRBV5-8 and TRBJ1-1; 8 nucleotides line up with TRBD1. The germline gives CDR1 SGHTS, CDR2 YDEGEE. V lost 3 bases, J lost 4 bases, and 11 bases stayed unmatched. This CDR3 is built from 16 residues. In DNA, the CDR3 is TGTGCCAGCAGCTGGATAAATGACAGGGGCGGCACTGAAGCTTTCTTT. Protein: CASSWINDRGGTEAFF.